This T cell receptor (beta chain) was captured in a study of blood T cells in healthy people across ages. Study-level results: A roughly linear age-dependent decrease characterized TCR beta diversity per million T cells. Estimated diversity across one million T cells was deemed an underestimate.

This clonotype was seen a few times. As yet, its antigen is unknown. Germline V gene sequence: CDR1 ENHRY, CDR2 SYGVKD. The germline V and J ends were trimmed by 6 bases and 7 bases, with 18 bases remaining between them. CDR3 length: 15 amino acids. A J-beta primer mix and a sample-barcoded 5' primer were used in a second PCR of roughly 6 to 11 cycles. MiXCR, applied by TCRdb to the 5' RACE reads, yields one record per CDR3 protein. The table has 550,000 to 700,000 distinct CDR3 sequences, roughly 29% seen once. The chain is built from TRBV10-3 and TRBJ1-4; tentative D call: TRBD1 (5 bases). This clonotype was obtained from a woman in her 70s in good health. Sequenced material: blood. In nucleotides, the CDR3 is TGTGCCATCAGGCCCGCTGGGACGAGGCCTGAAAAACTGTTTTTT. It translates to CAIRPAGTRPEKLFF.